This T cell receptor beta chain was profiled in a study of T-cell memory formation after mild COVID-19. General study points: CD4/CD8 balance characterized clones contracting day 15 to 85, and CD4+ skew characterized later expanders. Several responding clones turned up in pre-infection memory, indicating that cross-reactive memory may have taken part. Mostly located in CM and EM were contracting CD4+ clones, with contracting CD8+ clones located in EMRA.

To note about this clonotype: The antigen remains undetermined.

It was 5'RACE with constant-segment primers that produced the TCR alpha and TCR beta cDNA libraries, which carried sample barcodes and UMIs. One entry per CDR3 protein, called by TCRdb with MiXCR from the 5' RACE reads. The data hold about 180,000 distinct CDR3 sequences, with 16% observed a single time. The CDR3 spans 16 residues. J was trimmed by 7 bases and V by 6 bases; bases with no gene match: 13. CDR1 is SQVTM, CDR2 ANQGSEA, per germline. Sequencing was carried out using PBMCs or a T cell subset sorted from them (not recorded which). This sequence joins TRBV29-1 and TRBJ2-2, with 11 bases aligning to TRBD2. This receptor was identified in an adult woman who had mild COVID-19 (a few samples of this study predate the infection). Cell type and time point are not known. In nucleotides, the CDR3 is TGCAGCGTCACCCCCAGACTAGCGGGGCGCAACGGGGAGCTGTTTTTT. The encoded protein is CSVTPRLAGRNGELFF.